This record covers a single T cell receptor beta chain. Its target is not known. The data derive from a study of graft-versus-host responses after intestinal transplantation. Study-wide background: Recipients got multivisceral, liver-intestinal, or isolated intestinal transplants. Recipients uniformly received anti-thymocyte globulin induction, followed by tacrolimus and steroids for 2 to 4 years.

TCRdb's table, derived via immunoSEQ multiplex PCR, lists solely in-frame clones and lacks some. There are fewer than 90,000 clones in the sample; less than 95% occur only once, and around 0.19% lies in the top ten. Study outcomes and limitations: Detection of GvH clones occurred in recipient marrow, and some had their first appearance in ileum or blood.

Germline V CDR1 and CDR2: SGHTA, FQGNSA. This CDR3 has 18 residues. The J segment lost 2 bases and the V segment lost 5 bases, leaving 13 bases of the junction unmatched. The sample in question was unstimulated CD4+ T cells sorted from spleen or lymph node cells, obtained before transplant. This TCR was sampled from a human donor who was the organ donor for an intestinal transplant. The chain couples TRBV7-2 to TRBJ1-2, with TRBD1 matching 11 bases. This CDR3 is CASSQGQGVSFTNYGYTF. Written as DNA, the CDR3 is TGTGCCAGCAGCCAGGGACAGGGGGTTTCGTTTACGAACTATGGCTACACCTTC.